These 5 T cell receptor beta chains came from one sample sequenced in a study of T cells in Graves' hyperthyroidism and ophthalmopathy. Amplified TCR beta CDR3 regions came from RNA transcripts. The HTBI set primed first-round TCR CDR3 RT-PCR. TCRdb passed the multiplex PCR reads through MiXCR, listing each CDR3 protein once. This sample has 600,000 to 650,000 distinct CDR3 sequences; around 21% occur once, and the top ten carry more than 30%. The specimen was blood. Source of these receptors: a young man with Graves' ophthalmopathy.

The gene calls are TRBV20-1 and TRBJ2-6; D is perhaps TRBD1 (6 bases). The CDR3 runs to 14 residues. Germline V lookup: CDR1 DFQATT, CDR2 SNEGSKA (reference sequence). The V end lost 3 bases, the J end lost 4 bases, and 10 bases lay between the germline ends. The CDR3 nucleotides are TGCAGTGCTAGCAGGGGAGAAGGGGCCAACGTCCTGACTTTC. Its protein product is CSASRGEGANVLTF.

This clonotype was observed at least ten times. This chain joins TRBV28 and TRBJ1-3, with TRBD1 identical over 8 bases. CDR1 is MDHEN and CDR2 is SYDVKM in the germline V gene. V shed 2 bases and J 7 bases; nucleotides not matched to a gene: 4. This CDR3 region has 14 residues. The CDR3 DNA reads TGTGCCAGCAGTTTAGCAGGGGGCGGGAACACCATATATTTT. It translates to CASSLAGGGNTIYF. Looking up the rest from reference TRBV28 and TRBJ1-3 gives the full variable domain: DVKVTQSSRYLVKRTGEKVFLECVQDMDHENMFWYRQDPGLGLRLIYFSYDVKMKEKGDIPEGYSVSREKKERFSLILESASTNQTSMYLCASSLAGGGNTIYFGEGSWLTVV.

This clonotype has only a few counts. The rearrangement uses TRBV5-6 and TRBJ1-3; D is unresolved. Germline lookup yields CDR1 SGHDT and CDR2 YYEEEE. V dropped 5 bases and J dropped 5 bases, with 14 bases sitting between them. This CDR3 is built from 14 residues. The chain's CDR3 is CASSYGLGRNTIYF. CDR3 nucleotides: TGTGCCAGCAGTTATGGACTGGGAAGAAACACCATATATTTT.

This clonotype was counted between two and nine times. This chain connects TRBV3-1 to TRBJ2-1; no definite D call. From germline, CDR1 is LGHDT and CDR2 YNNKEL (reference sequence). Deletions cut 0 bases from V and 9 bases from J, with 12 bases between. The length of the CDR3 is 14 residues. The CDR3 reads CASSQDSLNFEQFF. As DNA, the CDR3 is TGTGCCAGCAGCCAAGACTCTCTCAACTTTGAGCAGTTCTTC.

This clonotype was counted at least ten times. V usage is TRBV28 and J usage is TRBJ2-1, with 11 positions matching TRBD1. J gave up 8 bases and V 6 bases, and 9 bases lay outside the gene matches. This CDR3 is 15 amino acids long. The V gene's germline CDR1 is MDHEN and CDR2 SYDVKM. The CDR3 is CASSGSDRGLDEQFF. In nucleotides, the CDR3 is TGTGCCAGCAGCGGATCGGACAGGGGGCTTGATGAGCAGTTCTTC.